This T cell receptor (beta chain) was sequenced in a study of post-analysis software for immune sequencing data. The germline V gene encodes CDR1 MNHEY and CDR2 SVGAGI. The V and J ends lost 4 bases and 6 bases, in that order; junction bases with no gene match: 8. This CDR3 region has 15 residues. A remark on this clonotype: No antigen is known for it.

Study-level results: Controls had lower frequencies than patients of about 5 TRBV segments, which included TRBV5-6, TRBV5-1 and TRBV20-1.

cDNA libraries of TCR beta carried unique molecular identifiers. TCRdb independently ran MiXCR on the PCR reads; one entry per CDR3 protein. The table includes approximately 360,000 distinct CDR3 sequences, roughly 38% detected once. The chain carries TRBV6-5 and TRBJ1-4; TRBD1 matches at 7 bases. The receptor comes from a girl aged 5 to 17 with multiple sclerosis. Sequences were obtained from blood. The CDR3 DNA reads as TGTGCCAGCAGTTGGGCGGGACAGAGTTATGAAAAACTGTTTTTT. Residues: CASSWAGQSYEKLFF.